The 19 T cell receptor beta chains reported below all come from one sample, sequenced in a study of OX40 agonist ivuxolimab in advanced cancers. The library was produced with the immunoSEQ multiplex PCR assay. Here the immuneACCESS table is served through TCRdb, limited to in-frame sequences with V and J called. Missing clones are a known gap in these copies; in checked studies unresolved V genes cover under half, and the rest lacks a known reason. The table for this sample lists roughly 75,000 clones; about 83% of them were counted only once. Clones ranked in the top ten supply around 0.76% of the sample. This sample comprised CD4+ or CD8+ T cells sorted from blood, obtained in a trial of the OX40 agonist ivuxolimab. The receptor source for this set is an adult with an advanced solid tumor such as melanoma, head and neck, liver or kidney cancer.

The V and J genes are TRBV6-1 and TRBJ1-4; no definite D call. V was pared by 6 bases and J by 8 bases, with 16 bases between. The CDR3 is 14 amino acids. In germline, CDR1 is MNHNS, CDR2 SASEGT. CDR3 amino acids: CASRTASPGEKLFF. CDR3 DNA sequence: TGTGCCAGCAGGACGGCCTCCCCGGGGGAAAAACTGTTTTTT.

This clone was seen a single time. The chain is built from TRBV5-1 and TRBJ2-7; the match to TRBD2 covers 8 bases. The CDR3 has 15 residues. Trimming removed 4 bases from V and 5 bases from J; junction bases left unmatched: 11. In germline, CDR1 is SGHRS, CDR2 YFSETQ. The DNA for the CDR3 is TGCGCCAGCAGCCAGGCCGGGACTAGGTCGGACGAGCAGTACTTC. It yields the protein CASSQAGTRSDEQYF. Together with reference TRBV5-1 and TRBJ2-7, the CDR3 gives the full variable domain: KAGVTQTPRYLIKTRGQQVTLSCSPISGHRSVSWYQQTPGQGLQFLFEYFSETQRNKGNFPGRFSGRQFSNSRSEMNVSTLELGDSALYLCASSQAGTRSDEQYFGPGTRLTVT.

About this clone: The junction departs from the called germline gene at one end, perhaps through a read error. The chain is built from TRBV7-2 and TRBJ2-7, with TRBD1 as a possible D gene (6 bases). The CDR3 is 13 amino acids. The germline gives CDR1 SGHTA, CDR2 FQGNSA. The CDR3 region is CASSLRDNLPADF. The CDR3 DNA reads TGTGCCAGCAGCTTACGGGACAACCTCCCCGCGGACTTC.

The chain links TRBV18 to TRBJ1-2; TRBD1 matches 8 bases. The trim removed 3 bases at V and 4 bases at J, leaving 7 bases unmatched. The CDR3 runs 15 residues. The germline V gene has CDR1 KGHSH and CDR2 LQKENI. CDR3 loop: CASSPGQGASYGYTF. The CDR3 nucleotides read TGTGCCAGCTCACCGGGCCAGGGGGCATCCTATGGCTACACCTTC.

The rearrangement joins TRBV15 to TRBJ1-4; 11 positions match TRBD1. CDR3 size: 15 residues. Germline V gene data show CDR1 as LNHNV and CDR2 as YYDKDF (reference sequence). V trimming: 5 bases; J trimming: 7 bases; junction bases outside the gene matches: 6. CDR3 protein: CATSASGTGGEKLFF. The CDR3 nucleotides read TGTGCCACCAGCGCATCCGGGACAGGGGGTGAAAAACTGTTTTTT.

V is TRBV5-5 and J is TRBJ2-5; 12 bases line up with TRBD1. CDR1 and CDR2 (germline): SGHKS, YYEKEE (reference sequence). The J segment lost 5 bases and the V segment lost 0 bases, leaving 11 bases of the junction unmatched. The CDR3 is 18 amino acids. CDR3 sequence reads: CASSLDRPGTGGWETQYF. The CDR3 DNA reads as TGTGCCAGCAGCTTGGACAGACCCGGGACAGGGGGCTGGGAGACCCAGTACTTC.

The chain carries TRBV10-1 and TRBJ2-2, with D perhaps matching TRBD1 (5 bases). The CDR3 runs 17 residues. Germline-derived CDR1 and CDR2 are WNHNN and SYGVQD (reference sequence). Trimming pared 0 bases from V and 1 base from J, leaving 12 bases between. The DNA for the CDR3 is TGCGCCAGCAGTGAGTCGAGAGACAGCGTGAACACCGGGGAGCTGTTTTTT. Translation gives CASSESRDSVNTGELFF.

The chain combines TRBV9 with TRBJ1-3; D perhaps matches TRBD1 (6 bases). Deletions cut 4 bases from V and 4 bases from J, with 15 bases between. CDR1 and CDR2 from the germline V gene are SGDLS and YYNGEE. The CDR3 extends over 15 amino acids. CDR3 coding DNA: TGTGCCAGCAGCCCACGGCGGCAGGGGGGAAACACCATATATTTT. It translates to CASSPRRQGGNTIYF.

In this sample, this clone turned up a few times. This chain uses TRBV7-6 with TRBJ2-7; D is ambiguous. CDR3 length: 13 residues. Germline V gene sequence: CDR1 SGHVS, CDR2 FNYEAQ. V lost 1 base and J 6 bases, leaving 10 bases between the germline ends. CDR3 loop: CASSLGSGSEQYF. Here the CDR3 DNA reads TGTGCCAGCAGCTTAGGCTCAGGCTCCGAGCAGTACTTC.

This clone was detected only a few times. The rearrangement uses TRBV19 and TRBJ1-2; D perhaps matches TRBD1 (6 bases). The CDR3 has 14 amino acids. V lost 7 bases to trimming and J lost 4 bases, with 16 bases between them. Germline values: CDR1 LNHDA, CDR2 SQIVND (reference sequence). Here the CDR3 reads CASTRDNDIYGYTF. As DNA, the CDR3 is TGTGCCAGTACCCGGGACAACGATATCTATGGCTACACCTTC.

This chain joins TRBV18 and TRBJ1-2; D remains unclear. The V end was cut by 0 bases, the J end by 4 bases, with 9 bases between. Germline CDR1 KGHSH, CDR2 LQKENI. The CDR3 spans 14 residues. CDR3 nucleotides: TGTGCCAGCTCACCACCGACCGGTCTCTATGGCTACACCTTC. Translated: CASSPPTGLYGYTF.

This clone was found once. V gene TRBV6-6 combines with J gene TRBJ2-7; 8 bases are shared with TRBD2. This CDR3 has 16 residues. Germline CDR1 MNHNY, CDR2 SVGAGI (reference sequence). The V and J ends lost 2 bases and 0 bases, in that order; junction bases with no gene match: 6. Here the CDR3 reads CASSYGTGTSSYEQYF. The DNA of the CDR3 is TGTGCCAGCAGTTACGGCACCGGGACTAGCTCCTACGAGCAGTACTTC.

This chain joins TRBV14 and TRBJ1-1; D is perhaps TRBD1 (6 bases). CDR1 is SGHDN, CDR2 FVKESK, per germline. The CDR3 runs 12 residues. V was shortened by 3 bases and J by 11 bases, with 13 bases between the two germline ends. This CDR3 reads CASSQGGRHAFF. CDR3 DNA: TGTGCCAGCAGCCAGGGGGGGCGTCATGCTTTCTTT.

This CDR3 reads CASSLGQGETEAFF. The CDR3 DNA reads TGTGCCAGCAGCTTAGGACAGGGCGAGACTGAAGCTTTCTTT. The rearrangement links TRBV7-9 to TRBJ1-1, with 7 nucleotides matching TRBD1. The CDR3 is made up of 14 amino acids. The germline V gene encodes CDR1 SEHNR and CDR2 FQNEAQ (reference sequence). V shed 1 base, J shed 5 bases, and the junction held 4 bases outside the gene matches.

The V and J genes are TRBV5-4 and TRBJ2-1; a possible D gene is TRBD2 (6 bases). CDR1 SGHNT and CDR2 YYREEE come from the germline V gene (reference sequence). The CDR3 runs 14 residues. Deletions cut 4 bases from V and 8 bases from J, with 16 bases between. CDR3 residues: CASSLAQGFDEQFF. The CDR3 DNA is TGTGCCAGCAGCCTAGCGCAGGGTTTCGATGAGCAGTTCTTC.

The chain joins TRBV27 to TRBJ1-5; no definite D call. Germline V gene sequence: CDR1 MNHEY, CDR2 SMNVEV (reference sequence). The V end lost 4 bases, the J end lost 0 bases, and 4 bases lay between the germline ends. The length of the CDR3 is 13 residues. The CDR3 is CASSSYSNQPQHF. CDR3 in DNA: TGTGCCAGCAGTTCTTATAGCAATCAGCCCCAGCATTTT.

V and J are TRBV19 and TRBJ1-3; a weak D match, TRBD1 (5 bases). CDR3 length equals 14 residues. The germline CDR1 and CDR2 sequences are LNHDA and SQIVND (reference sequence). V was pared by 8 bases and J by 0 bases, with 11 bases between. The CDR3 is CASADSPSGNTIYF. CDR3 nucleotide sequence: TGTGCCAGTGCTGACAGCCCCTCTGGAAACACCATATATTTT.

The chain couples TRBV7-9 to TRBJ2-2; D not certain. Trimming removed 4 bases at V and 6 bases at J, with 15 bases between. The CDR3 extends over 15 amino acids. Germline V gene sequence: CDR1 SEHNR, CDR2 FQNEAQ (reference sequence). The CDR3 sequence: CASSSPLQKPGELFF. CDR3 DNA sequence: TGTGCCAGCAGCTCCCCATTACAGAAACCCGGGGAGCTGTTTTTT.

The CDR3 region is CASSYAGSNQPQHF. Here the CDR3 DNA reads TGTGCCAGCAGTTACGCGGGTAGCAATCAGCCCCAGCATTTT. The chain is built from TRBV6-6 and TRBJ1-5; D gene unclear. V was cut by 2 bases and J by 0 bases, with 5 bases left in between. Per the germline V gene, CDR1 is MNHNY and CDR2 is SVGAGI (reference sequence). This CDR3 has 14 amino acids.